This TCR beta chain was captured in a study of beta chain features in type 1 diabetes. Cells sorted by CD45RO/CCR7/CD25/CD127/CD95/CD27 comprised CD4+ naive, central memory, regulatory and stem cell-like memory cells. Purity exceeding 98% was reached by all sorted populations. Study-wide points: There was no resolution here of whether HLA type influences TCRB rearrangement. TCRB CDR3s from Type 1 diabetes patients were moderately but significantly shorter in all four CD4+ subsets. It was possible that PCR favored shorter templates, equally so in patients and controls.

The isolated RNA, all of it, was reverse transcribed, so expressed TCRB transcripts were what got sequenced. Profiled with immunoSEQ multiplex PCR; TCRdb holds only in-frame clones, not every one. The sample carries some 150,000 clones, approximately 13% recorded once. Germline V gene sequence: CDR1 SQVTM, CDR2 ANQGSEA. CDR3 length: 17 amino acids. With 4 bases clipped from V and 3 bases from J, the junction kept 13 bases outside the gene matches. This clone was detected a few times. Its antigen remains unknown. Different DNA sequences within this sample yield the same CDR3. V gene TRBV29-1 combines with J gene TRBJ2-7, with 12 bases aligning to TRBD1. The receptor's source is a man aged 18-30 years with type 1 diabetes. Sequences were obtained from central memory CD4+ T cells from blood. The CDR3 region is CSVARDRGLRGYYEQYF. The CDR3 DNA reads as TGCAGCGTTGCGAGGGACAGGGGGCTTCGGGGCTACTACGAGCAGTACTTC.